One and the same sample provided the 29 T cell receptor beta chains below, sequenced in a study of blood T cell repertoires in COVID-19. Clones were read by immunoSEQ multiplex PCR, and TCRdb kept only the in-frame ones, dropping some. The table lists 70,000 or so clones, approximately 78% of them singletons. Material for sequencing was peripheral blood. These TCRs come from a woman at least 80 years old with acute or convalescent COVID-19.

This clone came up a few times. J is TRBJ2-7 and V is TRBV18; a possible D gene is TRBD2 (6 bases). V was pared by 6 bases and J by 3 bases, with 12 bases between. The CDR3 totals 13 residues. Germline CDR1 is KGHSH and CDR2 is LQKENI. Here the CDR3 DNA reads TGTGCCAGCTCCCGCTTGGGGGGCTACGAGCAGTACTTC. This gives the protein CASSRLGGYEQYF.

The V call is TRBV3-1 (or the pseudogene TRBV3-2), the J call TRBJ1-5; 8 nucleotides match TRBD1. V was pared by 7 bases and J by 7 bases, with 6 bases of the junction left unmatched. The germline CDR1 and CDR2 sequences are LGHDT and YNNKEL (reference sequence). The CDR3 extends over 13 amino acids. CDR3: CASNQGAGQPQHF. CDR3 bases: TGTGCCAGCAACCAGGGGGCCGGCCAGCCCCAGCATTTT.

This clone was seen only a few times. V gene TRBV6-1 combines with J gene TRBJ2-1, with 9 bases lining up with TRBD1. This CDR3 contains 15 residues. The V segment lost 1 base and the J segment 6 bases; nucleotides outside the gene matches: 4. Germline V gene data show CDR1 as MNHNS and CDR2 as SASEGT. As DNA, the CDR3 is TGTGCCAGCAGTGAAGTGGGACAGGGAACCAATGAGCAGTTCTTC. The encoded protein is CASSEVGQGTNEQFF.

The chain links TRBV20-1 to TRBJ2-5; maybe TRBD1 (5 bases). In germline, CDR1 is DFQATT, CDR2 SNEGSKA (reference sequence). The CDR3 sequence is 11 residues long. V lost 3 bases and J lost 3, with 5 bases in between. The CDR3 nucleotides read TGCAGTGCTAGCAGGGAAGAGACCCAGTACTTC. It translates to CSASREETQYF.

The V call is TRBV6-5, the J call TRBJ2-1; 10 bases are shared with TRBD2. Germline CDR1 MNHEY, CDR2 SVGAGI. V dropped 6 bases and J dropped 0; count of bases not matched to a gene: 2. This CDR3 region has 15 residues. CDR3 loop: CASRLAGSSYNEQFF. The CDR3 bases are TGTGCCAGCAGACTAGCGGGAAGCTCCTACAATGAGCAGTTCTTC.

About this clone: A read error may be the cause here, since a much bigger clone is one base away. The rearrangement links TRBV2 to TRBJ1-2; 11 nucleotides agree with TRBD1. V shed 10 bases, J shed 4 bases, and the junction held 20 bases outside the gene matches. The CDR3 runs to 18 residues. The germline gives CDR1 SNHLY, CDR2 FYNNEI. Here the CDR3 reads CANTVVVVGQGASYGYTF. The CDR3 DNA reads TGTGCCAACACTGTCGTTGTTGTCGGACAGGGGGCGAGCTATGGCTACACCTTC.

There are a few counts of this clone. The V gene is TRBV30, the J gene TRBJ2-1; 7 nucleotides line up with TRBD1. Germline V lookup: CDR1 GTSNPN, CDR2 SVGIG (reference sequence). V trimming: 7 bases; J trimming: 0 bases; junction bases outside the gene matches: 6. The CDR3 consists of 14 residues. CDR3 in DNA: TGTGCCTACCTTCGACAGGGCTCCTACAATGAGCAGTTCTTC. This gives the protein CAYLRQGSYNEQFF.

This chain joins TRBV29-1 and TRBJ2-5; D is perhaps TRBD1 (7 bases). The ends were cut back, 6 bases at V and 3 bases at J, with 11 bases in the middle. This CDR3 region has 12 residues. Germline V gene data show CDR1 as SQVTM and CDR2 as ANQGSEA. CDR3 sequence: CSVRDSKETQYF. The CDR3 nucleotides are TGCAGCGTGCGGGACAGCAAAGAGACCCAGTACTTC. The full variable domain, in which reference TRBV29-1 and TRBJ2-5 provide the parts outside the CDR3, is SAVISQKPSRDICQRGTSLTIQCQVDSQVTMMFWYRQQPGQSLTLIATANQGSEATYESGFVIDKFPISRPNLTFSTLTVSNMSPEDSSIYLCSVRDSKETQYFGPGTRLLVL.

CDR3 nucleotide sequence: TGTGCCAGCTCATGGACGGAGGGGTCTGAAGCTTTCTTT. Protein: CASSWTEGSEAFF. The chain joins TRBV18 to TRBJ1-1, with D tentatively TRBD1 (5 bases). This CDR3 contains 13 residues. Germline V lookup: CDR1 KGHSH, CDR2 LQKENI. V was clipped by 5 bases and J by 6 bases, with 13 bases between them.

The chain uses TRBV10-3 and TRBJ1-1, with D possibly being TRBD1 (6 bases). V shed 6 bases and J shed 6 bases, with 14 bases lying between them. The CDR3 length is 13 residues. Germline assignment: CDR1 ENHRY and CDR2 SYGVKD. The CDR3, as DNA: TGTGCCATCAGGCTTACAGGGACCCCTGAAGCTTTCTTT. Translation: CAIRLTGTPEAFF.

The chain links TRBV7-9 to TRBJ2-4, with D possibly TRBD1 on 7 matching bases. Germline loops: CDR1 SEHNR, CDR2 FQNEAQ (reference sequence). The germline V and J ends were trimmed by 2 bases and 7 bases, with 21 bases remaining between them. The CDR3 has 17 residues. CDR3 bases: TGTGCCAGCAGCTTACCCGACGGAGGGACCAGGGGGAACATTCAGTACTTC. It translates to CASSLPDGGTRGNIQYF.

The chain couples TRBV30 to TRBJ1-3; the D is unclear. The CDR3 runs 13 residues. Trimming pared 4 bases from V and 0 bases from J, leaving 7 bases between. The germline CDR1 and CDR2 sequences are GTSNPN and SVGIG (reference sequence). The CDR3 nucleotides read TGTGCCTGGAACCCAGGCTCTGGAAACACCATATATTTT. Translated: CAWNPGSGNTIYF. Filled out from reference TRBV30 and TRBJ1-3, the complete variable domain reads SQTIHQWPATLVQPVGSPLSLECTVEGTSNPNLYWYRQAAGRGLQLLFYSVGIGQISSEVPQNLSASRPQDRQFILSSKKLLLSDSGFYLCAWNPGSGNTIYFGEGSWLTVV.

The chain couples TRBV4-1 to TRBJ2-3, with TRBD2 identical over 12 bases. The CDR3 length is 15 residues. Per the germline V gene, CDR1 is MGHRA and CDR2 is YSYEKL. The junction had 5 bases not matched to a gene; V was cut back by 4 bases and J by 6 bases. The CDR3 DNA sequence: TGCGCCAGCAGCCCCAGGACTAGCGGGGAGGATACGCAGTATTTT. It is translated as CASSPRTSGEDTQYF.

This rearrangement joins TRBV9 to TRBJ1-1; D gene unclear. The V gene's germline CDR1 is SGDLS and CDR2 YYNGEE. Trimming pared 4 bases from V and 2 bases from J, leaving 9 bases between. This CDR3 has 13 amino acids. Written as DNA, the CDR3 is TGTGCCAGCAGCATAGCAGATAACACTGAAGCTTTCTTT. Its protein is CASSIADNTEAFF.

This clone was counted between two and nine times. This sequence joins TRBV6-5 and TRBJ2-1; 7 bases are a match to TRBD2. CDR1 and CDR2 (germline): MNHEY, SVGAGI. With 2 bases clipped from V and 7 bases from J, the junction kept 8 bases outside the gene matches. The CDR3 has 15 amino acids. The CDR3 loop reads CASSYDRTSKNEQFF. CDR3 nucleotide sequence: TGTGCCAGCAGTTACGACCGGACTAGTAAGAATGAGCAGTTCTTC.

The CDR3: CASSIVITSYTTDTQYF. Here the CDR3 DNA reads TGTGCCAGTAGTATAGTGATCACCTCCTATACCACAGATACGCAGTATTTT. This chain uses TRBV19 with TRBJ2-3; no firm D call. CDR3 length: 17 residues. Germline V gives CDR1 LNHDA, CDR2 SQIVND (reference sequence). V was pared by 1 base and J by 2 bases, with 16 bases between.

The chain recombines TRBV7-3 with TRBJ2-2; 10 bases match TRBD2. Germline V lookup: CDR1 SGHTA, CDR2 FQGTGA. CDR3 length: 17 residues. J was trimmed by 4 bases and V by 2 bases; bases with no gene match: 7. CDR3 DNA sequence: TGTGCCAGCAGCTTAGGCCCTAGCGGGGGTGTCACCGGGGAGCTGTTTTTT. This translates into CASSLGPSGGVTGELFF.

The V and J genes are TRBV4-2 and TRBJ1-2, with D perhaps TRBD1 (6 bases). V was clipped by 8 bases and J by 1 base, with 14 bases between them. Germline lookup yields CDR1 LGHNA and CDR2 YNFKEQ. There are 14 residues in the CDR3. The CDR3 loop reads CASGGAEVNYGYTF. The CDR3 nucleotides are TGTGCCAGCGGGGGGGCAGAGGTTAACTATGGCTACACCTTC.

The V gene is TRBV10-3, the J gene TRBJ2-5, with D possibly TRBD2 on 5 matching bases. Trimming shortened V by 3 bases and J by 0 bases, and 8 bases separated the two germline ends. The CDR3 is 14 residues long. Germline V gene sequence: CDR1 ENHRY, CDR2 SYGVKD. CDR3 in DNA: TGTGCCATCAGTGACAGACTAAACCAAGAGACCCAGTACTTC. The encoded protein is CAISDRLNQETQYF.

Here the CDR3 reads CASKQGVDTGELFF. DNA for the CDR3: TGTGCCAGCAAACAGGGAGTCGACACCGGGGAGCTGTTTTTT. This chain uses TRBV27 with TRBJ2-2; D might be TRBD1 (6 bases). Germline loops: CDR1 MNHEY, CDR2 SMNVEV (reference sequence). V was shortened by 7 bases and J by 3 bases, with 12 bases between the two germline ends. The CDR3 is 14 residues long.

The genes are TRBV5-1 and TRBJ2-7; 7 bases are shared with TRBD1. The CDR3 sequence is 16 residues long. CDR1 is SGHRS and CDR2 is YFSETQ in the germline V gene. The junction had 8 bases not matched to a gene; V was cut back by 0 bases and J by 2 bases. CDR3 coding DNA: TGCGCCAGCAGCTTGGAGGTGGGACAGCTCACCTACGAGCAGTACTTC. It encodes CASSLEVGQLTYEQYF.

V gene TRBV7-2 combines with J gene TRBJ2-7; D may be TRBD1 (6 bases). Looked up from germline, CDR1 is SGHTA and CDR2 is FQGNSA. V lost 5 bases and J 3 bases, leaving 11 bases between the germline ends. The CDR3 length is 13 residues. The CDR3 coding sequence is TGTGCCAGCAGCCTAACAGGGTACTACGAGCAGTACTTC. Its protein product is CASSLTGYYEQYF.

This chain uses TRBV9 with TRBJ2-3; the D gene is possibly TRBD1 (5 bases). CDR3 length: 16 amino acids. From germline, CDR1 is SGDLS and CDR2 YYNGEE. Trimming left V 2 bases short and J 2 bases short, with 15 bases between. Here the CDR3 reads CASSVGQQGVTDTQYF. CDR3 nucleotide sequence: TGTGCCAGCAGCGTGGGGCAGCAAGGGGTCACAGATACGCAGTATTTT.

The rearrangement uses TRBV19 and TRBJ1-2; possible D gene TRBD1, 5 bases. Trimming left V 3 bases short and J 6 bases short, with 20 bases between. This CDR3 spans 16 amino acids. The germline V gene encodes CDR1 LNHDA and CDR2 SQIVND (reference sequence). CDR3 region: CASSIFGTNSVHGYTF. The CDR3 DNA reads TGTGCCAGTAGTATCTTCGGGACTAACTCCGTACATGGCTACACCTTC.

This clone is a singleton in its sample. The rearrangement links TRBV6-5 to TRBJ1-4; weak D call: TRBD1 (5 bases). The CDR3 totals 15 residues. V gave up 6 bases and J gave up 8 bases, with 19 bases separating them. Looked up from germline, CDR1 is MNHEY and CDR2 is SVGAGI. The CDR3 sequence: CASSLLGQRGEKLFF. CDR3 nucleotides: TGTGCCAGCAGCCTCCTGGGGCAGAGAGGCGAAAAACTGTTTTTT.

This clone has only a few counts. J is TRBJ1-2 and V is TRBV30; D unclear. The length of the CDR3 is 12 residues. The germline V gene encodes CDR1 GTSNPN and CDR2 SVGIG (reference sequence). Trimming removed 4 bases at V and 3 bases at J, with 9 bases between. The CDR3 sequence: CAWNPGYYGYTF. The CDR3 DNA is TGTGCCTGGAATCCGGGATACTATGGCTACACCTTC.

CDR3 loop: CATSRDMSETQYF. CDR3 in DNA: TGTGCCACCAGCAGAGATATGTCGGAGACCCAGTACTTC. The chain employs TRBV15 and TRBJ2-5, with D unresolved. From germline, CDR1 is LNHNV and CDR2 YYDKDF (reference sequence). Trimming removed 0 bases at V and 5 bases at J, with 7 bases between. CDR3 length: 13 amino acids.

This chain connects TRBV2 to TRBJ1-2, with D uncertain. Per the germline V gene, CDR1 is SNHLY and CDR2 is FYNNEI. Trimming took off 4 bases at V and 13 bases at J, with 19 bases between the two ends. The CDR3 spans 13 residues. The CDR3 nucleotides read TGTGCCAGCAGTGTACGAACTAGCTTCGGAATCACCTTC. Translated, it gives CASSVRTSFGITF.

This clone was counted a few times. This chain connects TRBV4-1 to TRBJ2-7; 10 bases agree with TRBD1. Per the germline V gene, CDR1 is MGHRA and CDR2 is YSYEKL. The CDR3 is made up of 15 amino acids. The ends lost 1 base at V and 4 bases at J; junction bases unmatched: 4. CDR3 nucleotides: TGCGCCAGCAGCCAAGGACAGGGGGCACAATACGAGCAGTACTTC. This sequence encodes CASSQGQGAQYEQYF.